This TCR beta chain stems from a study of T cells in Graves' hyperthyroidism and ophthalmopathy. General observations from the study: Clonotypes that were expanded in thyroid above 0.001 mostly appeared in blood too.

TCR beta CDR3 regions were amplified from RNA. The TCR CDR3 was amplified in a first-round RT-PCR using the HTBI primer set. Using its own MiXCR run on the multiplex PCR reads, TCRdb lists one record per CDR3 protein. The table includes roughly 30,000 distinct CDR3 sequences, less than 45% detected once. Germline V gene data show CDR1 as ENHRY and CDR2 as SYGVKD. V lost 6 bases, J lost 1 base, and 6 bases lay in between. The CDR3 sequence is 12 residues long. About this clonotype: Its antigen is currently unknown.

This chain connects TRBV10-3 to TRBJ1-2, with D uncertain. Material: blood. The source is a woman under 40 with Graves' hyperthyroidism. The CDR3 bases are TGTGCCATCAGCGGCGGTAACTATGGCTACACCTTC. Translated, it gives CAISGGNYGYTF.